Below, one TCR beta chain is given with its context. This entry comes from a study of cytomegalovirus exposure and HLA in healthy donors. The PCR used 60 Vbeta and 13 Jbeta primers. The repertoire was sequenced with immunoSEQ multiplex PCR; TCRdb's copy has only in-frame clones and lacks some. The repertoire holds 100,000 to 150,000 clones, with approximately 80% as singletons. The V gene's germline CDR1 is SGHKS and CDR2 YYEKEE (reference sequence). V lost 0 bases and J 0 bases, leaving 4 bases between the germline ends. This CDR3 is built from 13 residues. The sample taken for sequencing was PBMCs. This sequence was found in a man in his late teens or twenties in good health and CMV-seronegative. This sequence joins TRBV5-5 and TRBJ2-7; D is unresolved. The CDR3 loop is CASSLGHSYEQYF. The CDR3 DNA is TGTGCCAGCAGCTTGGGGCACTCCTACGAGCAGTACTTC.